Detailed here is one TCR beta chain. What it binds is unknown. The record originates from a study of beta chain features in type 1 diabetes. Study-wide context: Patients shared similar age, gender and cell yields with healthy donors. Investigators examined some 110,000,000 sorted cells across all samples. General study points: There was a moderate but significant shortening of TCRB CDR3s in all four CD4+ subsets of Type 1 diabetes patients. Shorter templates might be favored by PCR, equally in patients and controls. The cDNA sequencing approach could over-represent high-TCR-expressing cells.

Sequencing targeted expressed TCRB transcripts, as all isolated RNA had been reverse transcribed. Clones were read by immunoSEQ multiplex PCR, and TCRdb kept only the in-frame ones, dropping some. The table records 93,000 or so clones, about 26% of them present only once. The TCR comes from a woman under 30 with type 1 diabetes. The sequenced sample was central memory CD4+ T cells from blood.

The CDR3 DNA sequence: TGCGCCAGCAGCTGGAGACTAGTTGAGAACACCGGGGAGCTGTTTTTT. This gives the protein CASSWRLVENTGELFF. The rearrangement links TRBV5-1 to TRBJ2-2, with a weak D call TRBD2 (6 bases). V lost 3 bases and J lost 1, with 13 bases in between. The CDR3 has 16 residues. Germline lookup yields CDR1 SGHRS and CDR2 YFSETQ.